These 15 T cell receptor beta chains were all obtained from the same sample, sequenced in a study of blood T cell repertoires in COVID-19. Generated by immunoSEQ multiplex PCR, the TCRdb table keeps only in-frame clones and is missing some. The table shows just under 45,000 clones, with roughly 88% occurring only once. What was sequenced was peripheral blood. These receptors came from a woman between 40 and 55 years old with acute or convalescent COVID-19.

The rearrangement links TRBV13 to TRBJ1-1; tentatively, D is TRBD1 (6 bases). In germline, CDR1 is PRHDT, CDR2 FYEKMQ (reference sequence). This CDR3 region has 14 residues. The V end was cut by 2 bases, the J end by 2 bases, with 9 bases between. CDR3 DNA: TGTGCCAGCAGCTTATCAGGGGTAAACACTGAAGCTTTCTTT. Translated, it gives CASSLSGVNTEAFF.

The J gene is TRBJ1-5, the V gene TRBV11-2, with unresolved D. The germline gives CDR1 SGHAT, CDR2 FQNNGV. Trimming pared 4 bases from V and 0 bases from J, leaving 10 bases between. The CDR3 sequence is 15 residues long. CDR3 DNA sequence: TGTGCCAGCAGCTCCTCACACCCTAGCAATCAGCCCCAGCATTTT. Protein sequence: CASSSSHPSNQPQHF.

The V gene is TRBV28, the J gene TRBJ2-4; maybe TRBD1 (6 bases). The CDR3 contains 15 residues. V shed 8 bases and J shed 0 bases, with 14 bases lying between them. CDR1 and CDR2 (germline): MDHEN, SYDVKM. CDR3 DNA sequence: TGTGCCAGCGGCTCACAGGGCCTAGCCAAAAACATTCAGTACTTC. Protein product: CASGSQGLAKNIQYF.

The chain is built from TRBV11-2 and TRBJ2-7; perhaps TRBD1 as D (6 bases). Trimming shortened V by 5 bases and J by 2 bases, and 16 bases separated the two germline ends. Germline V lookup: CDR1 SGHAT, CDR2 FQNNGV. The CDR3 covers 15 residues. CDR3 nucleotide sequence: TGTGCCAGCAGCCCCTCCACAGGGTCCGCCTACGAGCAGTACTTC. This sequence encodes CASSPSTGSAYEQYF.

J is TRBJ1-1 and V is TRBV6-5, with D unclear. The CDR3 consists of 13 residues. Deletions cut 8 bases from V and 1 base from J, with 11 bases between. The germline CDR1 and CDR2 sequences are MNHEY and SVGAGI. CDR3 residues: CASLADGNTEAFF. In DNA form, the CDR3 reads TGTGCCAGCTTAGCGGACGGGAACACTGAAGCTTTCTTT.

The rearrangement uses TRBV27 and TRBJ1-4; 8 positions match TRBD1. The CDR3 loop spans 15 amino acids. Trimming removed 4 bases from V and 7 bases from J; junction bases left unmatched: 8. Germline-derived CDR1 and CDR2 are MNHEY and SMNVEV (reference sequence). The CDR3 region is CASSSQAGGVEKLFF. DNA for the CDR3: TGTGCCAGCAGTTCCCAGGCAGGGGGCGTTGAAAAACTGTTTTTT.

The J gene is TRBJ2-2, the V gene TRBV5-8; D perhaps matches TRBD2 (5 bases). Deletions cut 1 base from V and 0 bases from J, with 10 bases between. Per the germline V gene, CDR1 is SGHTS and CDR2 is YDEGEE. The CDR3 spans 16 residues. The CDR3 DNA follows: TGTGCCAGCAGCTTGTATCGGACTTCGAACACCGGGGAGCTGTTTTTT. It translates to CASSLYRTSNTGELFF.

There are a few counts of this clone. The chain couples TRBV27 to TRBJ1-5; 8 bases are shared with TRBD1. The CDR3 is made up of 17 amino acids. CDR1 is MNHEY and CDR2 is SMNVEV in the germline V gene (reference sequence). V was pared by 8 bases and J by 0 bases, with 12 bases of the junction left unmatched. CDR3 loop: CASGVGQAPYSNQPQHF. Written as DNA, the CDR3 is TGTGCCAGCGGGGTGGGACAGGCACCCTATAGCAATCAGCCCCAGCATTTT.

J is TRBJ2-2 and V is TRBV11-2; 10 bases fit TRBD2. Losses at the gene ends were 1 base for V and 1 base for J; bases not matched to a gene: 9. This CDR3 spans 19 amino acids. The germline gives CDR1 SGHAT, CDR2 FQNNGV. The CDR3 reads CASSLGFSGLALNTGELFF. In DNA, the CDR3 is TGTGCCAGCAGCTTAGGGTTCTCGGGACTAGCGCTGAACACCGGGGAGCTGTTTTTT.

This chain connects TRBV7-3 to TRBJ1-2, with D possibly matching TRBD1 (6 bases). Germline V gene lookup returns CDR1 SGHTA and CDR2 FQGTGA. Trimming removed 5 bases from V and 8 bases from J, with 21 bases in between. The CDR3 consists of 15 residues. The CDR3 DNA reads TGTGCCAGCAGCCCCAGTCCCGGGACATCCAGGGGCTACACCTTC. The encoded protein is CASSPSPGTSRGYTF.

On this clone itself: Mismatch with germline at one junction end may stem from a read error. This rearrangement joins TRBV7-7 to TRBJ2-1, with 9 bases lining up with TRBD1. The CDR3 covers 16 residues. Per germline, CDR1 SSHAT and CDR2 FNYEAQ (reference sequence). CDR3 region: CASSPGTGRINNEQFF. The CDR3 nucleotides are TGTGCTAGCAGCCCAGGGACAGGGAGGATTAACAATGAGCAGTTCTTC.

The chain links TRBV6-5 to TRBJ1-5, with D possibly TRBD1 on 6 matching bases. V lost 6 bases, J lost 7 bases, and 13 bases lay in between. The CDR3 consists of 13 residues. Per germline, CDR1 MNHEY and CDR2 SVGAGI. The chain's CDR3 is CASRQQGEQPQHF. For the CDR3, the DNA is TGTGCCAGCAGGCAACAGGGAGAACAGCCCCAGCATTTT.

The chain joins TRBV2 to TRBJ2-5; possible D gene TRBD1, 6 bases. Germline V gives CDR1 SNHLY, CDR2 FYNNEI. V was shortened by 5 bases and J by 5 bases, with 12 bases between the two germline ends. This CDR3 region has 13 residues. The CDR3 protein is CASSPYRVETQYF. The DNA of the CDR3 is TGTGCCAGCAGTCCATACAGGGTGGAGACCCAGTACTTC.

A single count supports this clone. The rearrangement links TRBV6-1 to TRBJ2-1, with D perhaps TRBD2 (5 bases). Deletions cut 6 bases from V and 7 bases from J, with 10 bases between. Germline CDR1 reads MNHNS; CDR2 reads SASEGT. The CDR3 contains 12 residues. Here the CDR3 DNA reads TGTGCCAGCAGCTCAACTAGTAATGAGCAGTTCTTC. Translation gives CASSSTSNEQFF.

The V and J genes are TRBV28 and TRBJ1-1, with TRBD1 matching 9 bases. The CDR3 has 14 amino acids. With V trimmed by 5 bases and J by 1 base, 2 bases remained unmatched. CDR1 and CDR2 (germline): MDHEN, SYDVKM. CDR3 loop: CASSGTGKNTEAFF. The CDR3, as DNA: TGTGCCAGCAGTGGGACAGGGAAGAACACTGAAGCTTTCTTT.